These 13 T cell receptor beta chains were sequenced from one sample in a study of Ad26.COV2.S vaccination and SARS-CoV-2 variants. Measured with immunoSEQ multiplex PCR; TCRdb has only the in-frame clones, and not every one. The sample has under 150,000 clones; roughly 89% are singletons. Specimen: peripheral blood, collected after recovery from COVID-19. The receptor source for this set is a human donor who had recovered from COVID-19.

This chain links TRBV30 with TRBJ1-4; D not resolved. The CDR3 runs 13 residues. Germline CDR1 reads GTSNPN; CDR2 reads SVGIG (reference sequence). V lost 0 bases and J lost 4, with 6 bases in between. CDR3 bases: TGTGCCTGGAGTGTACGATATAATGAAAAACTGTTTTTT. Its protein is CAWSVRYNEKLFF.

This clone is a singleton in its sample. The V call is TRBV5-1, the J call TRBJ2-6; D unresolved. The CDR3 consists of 17 residues. Germline-derived CDR1 and CDR2 are SGHRS and YFSETQ. The germline V and J ends were trimmed by 0 bases and 0 bases, with 10 bases remaining between them. For the CDR3, the DNA is TGCGCCAGCAGCTTGGTCGGCAGTATCTCTGGGGCCAACGTCCTGACTTTC. Its translation: CASSLVGSISGANVLTF.

The chain has TRBV6-5 and TRBJ1-2; D remains unclear. The germline gives CDR1 MNHEY, CDR2 SVGAGI. This CDR3 spans 12 amino acids. The V end lost 6 bases, the J end lost 7 bases, and 12 bases lay between the germline ends. This CDR3 reads CASRRTTGGYTF. CDR3 coding DNA: TGTGCCAGCAGACGTACGACGGGTGGCTACACCTTC.

This clone was found once. This CDR3 is CATSDRRDVSTDTQYF. Written as DNA, the CDR3 is TGTGCCACCAGTGATCGTAGGGACGTTAGCACAGATACGCAGTATTTT. The chain has TRBV24-1 and TRBJ2-3; D assignment may be TRBD1 or TRBD2 (5 bases each). Trimming left V 3 bases short and J 0 bases short, with 12 bases between. CDR1 is KGHDR, CDR2 SFDVKD, per germline. The CDR3 runs 16 residues.

The J gene is TRBJ2-3, the V gene TRBV24-1, with D unresolved. From germline, CDR1 is KGHDR and CDR2 SFDVKD. The CDR3 is 15 residues long. Trimming cost V 3 bases and J 4 bases, with 13 bases left between them. CDR3: CATSDPDQDPDTQYF. The CDR3 DNA reads TGTGCCACCAGTGATCCCGATCAAGATCCAGATACGCAGTATTTT.

The V and J genes are TRBV28 and TRBJ1-5, with TRBD1 as a possible D gene (6 bases). This CDR3 spans 15 amino acids. Trimming removed 6 bases at V and 0 bases at J, with 12 bases between. The germline gives CDR1 MDHEN, CDR2 SYDVKM. Written as DNA, the CDR3 is TGTGCCAGCAGCAAGGGGGTCGGTAGCAATCAGCCCCAGCATTTT. This encodes CASSKGVGSNQPQHF.

This clone was seen more than once but under ten times. This chain links TRBV3-1 (or the pseudogene TRBV3-2) with TRBJ1-2, with 7 bases lining up with TRBD1. The V and J ends lost 8 bases and 4 bases, in that order; junction bases with no gene match: 7. CDR3 length equals 13 residues. Germline V CDR1 and CDR2: LGHDT, YNNKEL (reference sequence). CDR3 amino acids: CASRPGGAYGYTF. The CDR3, as DNA: TGTGCCAGCCGCCCAGGGGGTGCCTATGGCTACACCTTC.

This rearrangement joins TRBV4-1 to TRBJ2-2, with 10 nucleotides matching TRBD2. The V gene's germline CDR1 is MGHRA and CDR2 YSYEKL. The length of the CDR3 is 19 residues. J lost 3 bases, V lost 0 bases, and 10 bases had no gene match. The CDR3 is CASSQDRGSGGDYTGELFF. The CDR3, as DNA: TGCGCCAGCAGCCAAGATCGGGGGAGCGGGGGGGATTACACCGGGGAGCTGTTTTTT.

This clone was counted once. This chain joins TRBV28 and TRBJ1-1, with no clear D. The CDR3 contains 16 residues. The V gene lost 6 bases and the J gene lost 3 bases, with 20 bases spanning the gap. CDR1 and CDR2 (germline): MDHEN, SYDVKM. In nucleotides, the CDR3 is TGTGCCAGCAGGGTCCCGGGCAAAGGGAGGGACACTGAAGCTTTCTTT. This sequence encodes CASRVPGKGRDTEAFF.

The CDR3 loop is CASSLGAPGNYGYTF. The CDR3 bases are TGTGCCAGCAGCTTGGGTGCGCCCGGCAACTATGGCTACACCTTC. V usage is TRBV5-5 and J usage is TRBJ1-2, with D uncertain. The ends were cut back, 0 bases at V and 2 bases at J, with 11 bases in the middle. The CDR3 has 15 amino acids. CDR1 is SGHKS and CDR2 is YYEKEE in the germline V gene (reference sequence).

The rearrangement joins TRBV29-1 to TRBJ1-2, with 7 bases aligning to TRBD1. V lost 3 bases, J lost 6 bases, and 4 bases stayed unmatched. The CDR3 covers 12 residues. The V gene's germline CDR1 is SQVTM and CDR2 ANQGSEA. The CDR3 loop is CSVDATGNGYTF. The CDR3 bases are TGCAGCGTTGACGCGACAGGGAATGGCTACACCTTC. The full variable domain, completed using reference TRBV29-1 and TRBJ1-2, is SAVISQKPSRDICQRGTSLTIQCQVDSQVTMMFWYRQQPGQSLTLIATANQGSEATYESGFVIDKFPISRPNLTFSTLTVSNMSPEDSSIYLCSVDATGNGYTFGSGTRLTVV.

The rearrangement links TRBV29-1 to TRBJ2-7; D gene unclear. The ends were cut back, 6 bases at V and 6 bases at J, with 18 bases in the middle. CDR1 SQVTM and CDR2 ANQGSEA come from the germline V gene. The CDR3 runs to 13 residues. The CDR3 sequence is CSVSPWKNSEQYF. The CDR3 bases are TGCAGCGTCTCACCTTGGAAAAATTCCGAGCAGTACTTC.

This clone was seen once. V and J are TRBV10-3 and TRBJ2-3, with D unresolved. Germline assignment: CDR1 ENHRY and CDR2 SYGVKD. V gave up 8 bases and J gave up 6 bases, with 18 bases separating them. The CDR3 totals 14 residues. The CDR3 DNA is TGTGCCATCTCGTCCAGCTCCTCGGAGGATACGCAGTATTTT. Protein: CAISSSSSEDTQYF.